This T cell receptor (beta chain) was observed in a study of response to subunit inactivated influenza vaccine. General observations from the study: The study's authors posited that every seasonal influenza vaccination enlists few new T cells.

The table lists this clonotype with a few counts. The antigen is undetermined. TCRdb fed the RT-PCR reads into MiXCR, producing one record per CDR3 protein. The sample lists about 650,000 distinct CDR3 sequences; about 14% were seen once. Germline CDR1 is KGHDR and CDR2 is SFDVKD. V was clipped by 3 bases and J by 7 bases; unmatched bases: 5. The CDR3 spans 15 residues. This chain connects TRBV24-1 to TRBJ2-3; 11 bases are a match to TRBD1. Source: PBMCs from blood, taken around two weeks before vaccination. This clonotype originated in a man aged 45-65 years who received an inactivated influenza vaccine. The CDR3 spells CATSDPGQGVNTQYF. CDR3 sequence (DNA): TGTGCCACCAGTGATCCGGGACAGGGGGTAAATACGCAGTATTTT.